Sequencing of this T cell receptor beta chain was carried out in a study of blood T cell repertoires in COVID-19. The wider study: PBMCs, B-cell-depleted T cells, or T cells were the source of the cDNA or gDNA that made up the material.

CDR1 is SGHTA and CDR2 is FQGNSA in the germline V gene. J lost 5 bases, V lost 0 bases, and 6 bases had no gene match. The length of the CDR3 is 15 residues. In the original analysis: Amplifying reference gene primers gave estimates of nucleated cell counts. Generated by immunoSEQ multiplex PCR, the TCRdb table keeps only in-frame clones and is missing some. Clonal size and the V and J genes are those of that table, whereas D and trimming came from the DNA. This sample has under 250,000 clones, with 87% found just once. The receptor was isolated from a man aged 18 to 30 with active or convalescent COVID-19. The chain combines TRBV7-2 with TRBJ2-5, with 7 nucleotides matching TRBD1. The specimen was peripheral blood. Written as DNA, the CDR3 is TGTGCCAGCAGCTTAGCGCGGACAGGACGGGAGACCCAGTACTTC. Translated, it gives CASSLARTGRETQYF.